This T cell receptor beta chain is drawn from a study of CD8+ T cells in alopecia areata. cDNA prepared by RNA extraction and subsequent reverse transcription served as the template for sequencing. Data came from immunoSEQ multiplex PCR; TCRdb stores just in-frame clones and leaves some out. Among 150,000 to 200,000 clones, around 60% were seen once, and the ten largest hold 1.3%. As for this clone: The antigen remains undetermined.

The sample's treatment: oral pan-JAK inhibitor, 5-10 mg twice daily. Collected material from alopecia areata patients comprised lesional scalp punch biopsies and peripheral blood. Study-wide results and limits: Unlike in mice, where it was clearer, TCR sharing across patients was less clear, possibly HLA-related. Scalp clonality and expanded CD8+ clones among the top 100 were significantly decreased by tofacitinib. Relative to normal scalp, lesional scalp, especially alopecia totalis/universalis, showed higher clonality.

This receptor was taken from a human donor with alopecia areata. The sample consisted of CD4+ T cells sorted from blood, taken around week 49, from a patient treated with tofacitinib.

CDR3 region: CASSSDPYEQYF. The CDR3 region has the DNA TGTGCCAGCAGCTCGGATCCCTACGAGCAGTACTTC. This sequence joins TRBV9 and TRBJ2-7; D call uncertain. This CDR3 contains 12 residues. V was trimmed by 4 bases and J by 2 bases, leaving 7 bases between them. Looked up from germline, CDR1 is SGDLS and CDR2 is YYNGEE.